The sequence of this TCR beta chain was determined in a study of chemoradiotherapy in HPV16-positive cancers. The repertoire was sequenced with immunoSEQ multiplex PCR; TCRdb's copy has only in-frame clones and lacks some. This table holds 14,000 or so clones, approximately 89% found once. Study-wide results and limits: Only a couple of HPV16-positive patients supplied the functional HPV-specificity definition.

Repertoires were sampled repeatedly during chemoradiotherapy. Per germline, CDR1 SGHVS and CDR2 FNYEAQ. The CDR3 covers 16 residues. The V gene lost 1 base and the J gene lost 0 bases, with 12 bases spanning the gap. In the case of this clone: Its target is not known.

Sample: tumor tissue, taken from a patient who underwent chemoradiotherapy. The rearrangement uses TRBV7-6 and TRBJ1-1; D call uncertain. The clonotype was recovered from a human donor with HPV-associated anogenital cancer. The CDR3 is CASSLDPPGLNTEAFF. CDR3 sequence (DNA): TGTGCCAGCAGCTTAGACCCCCCAGGCCTGAACACTGAAGCTTTCTTT. Together with reference TRBV7-6 and TRBJ1-1, the CDR3 gives the full variable domain: GAGVSQSPRYKVTKRGQDVALRCDPISGHVSLYWYRQALGQGPEFLTYFNYEAQQDKSGLPNDRFSAERPEGSISTLTIQRTEQRDSAMYRCASSLDPPGLNTEAFFGQGTRLTVV.